This TCR beta chain was captured in a study of blood T cell repertoires in COVID-19. Turning to the study itself: The study drew acute and convalescent COVID-19 samples from the United States, Italy and Spain. Sources were T cells, B-cell-depleted T cells, or PBMCs; the material itself was cDNA or gDNA.

Authors' methods: Amplification with reference gene primers provided the estimates of nucleated cell counts. Assay: immunoSEQ multiplex PCR; the TCRdb copy retains only in-frame clones and omits some. From that table come the V and J calls and clone size; the DNA was used to work out D and trimming. The sample carries 180,000 or so clones, 81% recorded once. Enrolment of Seattle patients took place during active infection, and they were followed longitudinally. V was shortened by 5 bases and J by 1 base, with 11 bases between the two germline ends. This CDR3 comprises 14 residues. Germline CDR1 SGHVS, CDR2 FNYEAQ.

This receptor was taken from a woman in her thirties or forties with COVID-19, enrolled during active disease. Sequencing was carried out using peripheral blood. The chain recombines TRBV7-6 with TRBJ1-1; D is unresolved. In nucleotides, the CDR3 is TGTGCCAGCAGCCCCCGCGGGCGGAACACTGAAGCTTTCTTT. Amino acid sequence: CASSPRGRNTEAFF.